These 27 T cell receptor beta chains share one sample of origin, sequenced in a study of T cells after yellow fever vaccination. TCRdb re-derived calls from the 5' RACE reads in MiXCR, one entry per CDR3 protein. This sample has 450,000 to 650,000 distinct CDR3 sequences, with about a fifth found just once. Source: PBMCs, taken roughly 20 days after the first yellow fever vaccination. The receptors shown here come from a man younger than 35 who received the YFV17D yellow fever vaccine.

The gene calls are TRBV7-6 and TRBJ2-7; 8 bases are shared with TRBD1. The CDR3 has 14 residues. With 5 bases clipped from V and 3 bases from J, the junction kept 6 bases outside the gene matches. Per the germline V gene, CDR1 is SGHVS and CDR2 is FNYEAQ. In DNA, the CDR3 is TGTGCCAGCAGCGAAGGACAGGGCTACTACGAGCAGTACTTC. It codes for CASSEGQGYYEQYF.

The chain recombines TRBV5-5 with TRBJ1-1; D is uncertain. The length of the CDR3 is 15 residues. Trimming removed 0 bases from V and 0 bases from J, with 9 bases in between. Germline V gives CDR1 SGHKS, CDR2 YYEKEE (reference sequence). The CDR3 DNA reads TGTGCCAGCAGCTTGGGACCGAACATGAACACTGAAGCTTTCTTT. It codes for CASSLGPNMNTEAFF.

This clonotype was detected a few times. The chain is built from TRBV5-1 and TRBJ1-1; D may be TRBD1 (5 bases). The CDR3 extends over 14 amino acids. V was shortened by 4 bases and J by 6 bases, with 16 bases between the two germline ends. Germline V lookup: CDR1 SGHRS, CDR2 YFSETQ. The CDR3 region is CASSPRGNVAEAFF. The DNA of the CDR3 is TGCGCCAGCAGCCCACGGGGGAACGTCGCTGAAGCTTTCTTT.

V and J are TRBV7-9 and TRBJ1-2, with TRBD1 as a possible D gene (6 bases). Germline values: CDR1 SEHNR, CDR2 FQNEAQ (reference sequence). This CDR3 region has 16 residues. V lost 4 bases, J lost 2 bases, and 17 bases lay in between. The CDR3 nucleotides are TGTGCCAGCAGCTCGGCCGGGACAAGGGGAAACTATGGCTACACCTTC. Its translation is CASSSAGTRGNYGYTF.

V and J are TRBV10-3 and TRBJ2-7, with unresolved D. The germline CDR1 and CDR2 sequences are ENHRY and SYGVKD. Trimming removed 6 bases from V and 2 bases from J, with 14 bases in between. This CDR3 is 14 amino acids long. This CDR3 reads CAIRLKGTAYEQYV. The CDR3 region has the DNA TGTGCCATCAGGCTAAAGGGCACAGCCTACGAGCAGTACGTC.

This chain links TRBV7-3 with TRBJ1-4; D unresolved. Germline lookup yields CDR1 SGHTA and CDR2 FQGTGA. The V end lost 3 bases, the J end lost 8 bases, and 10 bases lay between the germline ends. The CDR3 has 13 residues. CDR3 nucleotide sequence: TGTGCCAGCAGCTTGGCGGCGAACGAAAAACTGTTTTTT. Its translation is CASSLAANEKLFF.

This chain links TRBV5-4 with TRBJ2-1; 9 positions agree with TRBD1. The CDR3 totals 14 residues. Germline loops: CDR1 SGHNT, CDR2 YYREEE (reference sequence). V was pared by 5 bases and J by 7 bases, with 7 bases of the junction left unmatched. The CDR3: CASSTGQGDNEQFF. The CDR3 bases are TGTGCCAGCAGTACGGGACAGGGCGATAATGAGCAGTTCTTC.

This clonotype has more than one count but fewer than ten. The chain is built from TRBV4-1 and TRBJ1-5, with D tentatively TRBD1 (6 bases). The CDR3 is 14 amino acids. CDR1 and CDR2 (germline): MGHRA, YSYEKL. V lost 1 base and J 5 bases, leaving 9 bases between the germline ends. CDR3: CASSQAAGDQPQHF. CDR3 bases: TGCGCCAGCAGCCAAGCGGCAGGGGATCAGCCCCAGCATTTT.

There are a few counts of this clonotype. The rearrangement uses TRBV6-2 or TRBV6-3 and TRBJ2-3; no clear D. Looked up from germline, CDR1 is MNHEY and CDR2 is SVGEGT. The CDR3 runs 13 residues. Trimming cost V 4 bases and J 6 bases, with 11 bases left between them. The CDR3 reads CASSSDPRDTQYF. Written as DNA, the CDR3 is TGTGCCAGCAGTTCGGACCCCCGGGATACGCAGTATTTT.

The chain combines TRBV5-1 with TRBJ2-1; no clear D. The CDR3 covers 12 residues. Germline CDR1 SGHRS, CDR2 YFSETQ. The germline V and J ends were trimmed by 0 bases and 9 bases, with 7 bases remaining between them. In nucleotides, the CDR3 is TGCGCCAGCAGCTTGGGAGCAGGTGAGCAGTTCTTC. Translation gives CASSLGAGEQFF. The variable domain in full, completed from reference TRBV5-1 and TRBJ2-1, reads KAGVTQTPRYLIKTRGQQVTLSCSPISGHRSVSWYQQTPGQGLQFLFEYFSETQRNKGNFPGRFSGRQFSNSRSEMNVSTLELGDSALYLCASSLGAGEQFFGPGTRLTVL.

CDR3 region: CSWTSNTGELFF. The DNA of the CDR3 is TGCAGCTGGACGAGTAACACCGGGGAGCTGTTTTTT. V and J are TRBV29-1 and TRBJ2-2; the D is unclear. CDR1 is SQVTM and CDR2 is ANQGSEA in the germline V gene. The ends were cut back, 8 bases at V and 2 bases at J, with 9 bases in the middle. This CDR3 is 12 amino acids long.

The CDR3 nucleotides read TGCAGCGTTGTACTAGGGTTTGACACTGAAGCTTTCTTT. It yields the protein CSVVLGFDTEAFF. The genes are TRBV29-1 and TRBJ1-1; D unclear. CDR1 and CDR2 from the germline V gene are SQVTM and ANQGSEA. CDR3 length: 13 amino acids. V gave up 4 bases and J gave up 3 bases, with 12 bases separating them.

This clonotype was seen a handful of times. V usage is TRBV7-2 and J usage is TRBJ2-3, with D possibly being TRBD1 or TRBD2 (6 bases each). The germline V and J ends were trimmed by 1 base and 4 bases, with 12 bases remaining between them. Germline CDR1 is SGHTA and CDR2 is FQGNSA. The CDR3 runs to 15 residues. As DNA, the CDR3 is TGTGCCAGCAGCTTAGGGAGGGGGGTTGCAGATACGCAGTATTTT. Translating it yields CASSLGRGVADTQYF.

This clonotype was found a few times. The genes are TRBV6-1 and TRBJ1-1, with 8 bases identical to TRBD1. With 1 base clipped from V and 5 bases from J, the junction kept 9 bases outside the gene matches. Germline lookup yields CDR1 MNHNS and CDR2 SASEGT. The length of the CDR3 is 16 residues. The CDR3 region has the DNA TGTGCCAGCAGTGAAGTTGGGAGACAGGGGCGTACTGAAGCTTTCTTT. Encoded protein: CASSEVGRQGRTEAFF.

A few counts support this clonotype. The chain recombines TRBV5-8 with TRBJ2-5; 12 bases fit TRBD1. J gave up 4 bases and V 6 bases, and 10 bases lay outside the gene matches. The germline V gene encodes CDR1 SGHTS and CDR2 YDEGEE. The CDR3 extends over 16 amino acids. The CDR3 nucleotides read TGTGCCAGCACCGGTCGGGACAGGGGGCTGAGAGAGACCCAGTACTTC. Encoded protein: CASTGRDRGLRETQYF.

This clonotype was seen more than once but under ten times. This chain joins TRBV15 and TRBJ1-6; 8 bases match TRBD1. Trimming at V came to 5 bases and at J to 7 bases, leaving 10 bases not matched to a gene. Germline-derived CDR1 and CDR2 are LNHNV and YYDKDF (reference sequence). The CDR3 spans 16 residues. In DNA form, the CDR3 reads TGTGCCACCAGCTCCCGGACAGGGCAACACAATTCACCCCTCCACTTT. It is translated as CATSSRTGQHNSPLHF.

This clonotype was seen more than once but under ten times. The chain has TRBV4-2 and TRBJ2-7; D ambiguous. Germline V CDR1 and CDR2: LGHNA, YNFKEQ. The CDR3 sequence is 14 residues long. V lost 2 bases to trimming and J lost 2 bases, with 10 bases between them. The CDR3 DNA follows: TGTGCCAGCAGCCAACCGGACCACACCTACGAGCAGTACTTC. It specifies CASSQPDHTYEQYF.

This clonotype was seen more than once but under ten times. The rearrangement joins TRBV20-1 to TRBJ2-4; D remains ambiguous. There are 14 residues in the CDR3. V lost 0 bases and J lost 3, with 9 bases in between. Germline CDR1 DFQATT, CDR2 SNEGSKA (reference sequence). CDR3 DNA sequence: TGCAGTGCTAGAGACGACATGGGCAAAAACATTCAGTACTTC. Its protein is CSARDDMGKNIQYF.

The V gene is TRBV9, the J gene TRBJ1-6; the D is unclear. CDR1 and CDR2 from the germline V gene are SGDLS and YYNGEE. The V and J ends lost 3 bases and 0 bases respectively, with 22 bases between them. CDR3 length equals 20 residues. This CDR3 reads CASSGVGRSGMSSYNSPLHF. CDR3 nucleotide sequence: TGTGCCAGCAGCGGAGTGGGCCGGTCCGGGATGAGCTCCTATAATTCACCCCTCCACTTT.

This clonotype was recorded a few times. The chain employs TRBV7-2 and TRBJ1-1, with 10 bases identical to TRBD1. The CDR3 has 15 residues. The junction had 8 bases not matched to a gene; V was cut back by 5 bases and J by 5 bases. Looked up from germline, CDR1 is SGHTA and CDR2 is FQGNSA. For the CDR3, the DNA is TGTGCCAGCAGCGCGGCCGGGACAGGGGCAACTGAAGCTTTCTTT. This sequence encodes CASSAAGTGATEAFF. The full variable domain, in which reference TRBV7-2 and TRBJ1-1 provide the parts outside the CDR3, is GAGVSQSPSNKVTEKGKDVELRCDPISGHTALYWYRQSLGQGLEFLIYFQGNSAPDKSGLPSDRFSAERTGGSVSTLTIQRTQQEDSAVYLCASSAAGTGATEAFFGQGTRLTVV.

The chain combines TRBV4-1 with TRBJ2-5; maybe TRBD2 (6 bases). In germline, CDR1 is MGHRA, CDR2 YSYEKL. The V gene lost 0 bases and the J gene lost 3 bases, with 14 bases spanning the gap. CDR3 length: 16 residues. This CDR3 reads CASSQDPTRREETQYF. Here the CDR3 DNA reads TGCGCCAGCAGCCAAGATCCGACAAGGAGGGAAGAGACCCAGTACTTC.

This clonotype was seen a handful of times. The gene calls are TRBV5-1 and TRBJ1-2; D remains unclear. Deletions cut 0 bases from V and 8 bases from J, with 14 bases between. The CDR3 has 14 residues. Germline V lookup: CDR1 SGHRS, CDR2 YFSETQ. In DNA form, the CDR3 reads TGCGCCAGCAGCTTGGACGGAGCTATCCGGGGCTACACCTTC. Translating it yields CASSLDGAIRGYTF.

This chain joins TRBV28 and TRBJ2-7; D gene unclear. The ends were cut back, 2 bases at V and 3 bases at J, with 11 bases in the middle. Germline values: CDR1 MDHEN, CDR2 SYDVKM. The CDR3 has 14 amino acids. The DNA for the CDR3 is TGTGCCAGCAGTTTAACAGCTCAAGGCTACGAGCAGTACGTC. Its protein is CASSLTAQGYEQYV.

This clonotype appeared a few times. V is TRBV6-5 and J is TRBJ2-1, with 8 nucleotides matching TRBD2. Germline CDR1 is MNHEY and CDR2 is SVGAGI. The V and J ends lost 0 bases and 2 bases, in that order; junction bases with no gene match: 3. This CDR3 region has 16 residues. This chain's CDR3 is CASSYSSGGAYNEQFF. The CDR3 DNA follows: TGTGCCAGCAGTTACTCGAGCGGGGGTGCCTACAATGAGCAGTTCTTC.

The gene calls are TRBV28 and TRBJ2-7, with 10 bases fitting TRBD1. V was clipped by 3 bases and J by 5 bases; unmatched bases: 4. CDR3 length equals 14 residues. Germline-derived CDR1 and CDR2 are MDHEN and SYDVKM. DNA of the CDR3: TGTGCCAGCAGTTTTGGGACAGGGGAGCACGAGCAGTACGTC. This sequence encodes CASSFGTGEHEQYV.

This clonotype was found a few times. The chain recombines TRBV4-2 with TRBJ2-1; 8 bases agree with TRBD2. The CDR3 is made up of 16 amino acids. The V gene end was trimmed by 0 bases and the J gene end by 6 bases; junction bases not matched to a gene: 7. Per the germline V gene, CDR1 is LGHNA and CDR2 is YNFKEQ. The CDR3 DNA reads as TGTGCCAGCAGCCAAGAAGAAGGTAGCGGGGCCAATGAGCAGTTCTTC. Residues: CASSQEEGSGANEQFF.

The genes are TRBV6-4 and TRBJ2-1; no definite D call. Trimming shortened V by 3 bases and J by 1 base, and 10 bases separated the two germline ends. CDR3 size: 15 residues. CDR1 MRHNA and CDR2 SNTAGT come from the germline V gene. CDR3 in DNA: TGTGCCAGCAGTGAAGTTCCTTATTCCTACAATGAGCAGTTCTTC. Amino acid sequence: CASSEVPYSYNEQFF.